These 15 T cell receptor beta chains originate from one sample sequenced in a study of shared clonotypes between healthy human individuals. Method: immunoSEQ multiplex PCR; TCRdb's copy keeps in-frame clones and lacks some. Of 800,000 to 1,200,000 clones in the sample, approximately 80% were seen once. The sequenced sample was memory CD4+ T cells from PBMCs. The subset denotes: CD45RA-negative fraction. The origin of the receptors is a young man in good health. Some clones in this sample may be carry-over from other donors' samples.

This clone turned up a few times. The chain employs TRBV30 and TRBJ1-1; unclear D gene. V was pared by 2 bases and J by 2 bases, with 9 bases between. CDR1 and CDR2 from the germline V gene are GTSNPN and SVGIG (reference sequence). This CDR3 spans 13 amino acids. The CDR3 sequence: CAWSPSPNTEAFF. CDR3 sequence (DNA): TGTGCCTGGAGTCCTTCACCAAACACTGAAGCTTTCTTT.

The chain has TRBV2 and TRBJ2-5; D unresolved. The CDR3 consists of 15 residues. Germline V gene lookup returns CDR1 SNHLY and CDR2 FYNNEI. V was trimmed by 2 bases and J by 3 bases, leaving 13 bases between them. CDR3: CASSEYSAGEETQYF. DNA of the CDR3: TGTGCCAGCAGTGAATACTCGGCAGGTGAAGAGACCCAGTACTTC.

This chain connects TRBV5-1 to TRBJ2-7; TRBD1 agrees at 10 bases. V was clipped by 0 bases and J by 5 bases; unmatched bases: 11. CDR1 is SGHRS, CDR2 YFSETQ, per germline. There are 17 residues in the CDR3. The CDR3 coding sequence is TGCGCCAGCAGCTTGGGCCTCATCGGGACAGGGGTTGACGAGCAGTACTTC. Its protein is CASSLGLIGTGVDEQYF.

CDR3 DNA: TGCAGCGTTGTGGGTAGGGGAGGAGGGGAGACCCAGTACTTC. Translation gives CSVVGRGGGETQYF. V and J are TRBV29-1 and TRBJ2-5, with D perhaps matching TRBD2 (6 bases). This CDR3 has 14 amino acids. Germline CDR1 and CDR2: SQVTM and ANQGSEA. V lost 4 bases and J 5 bases, leaving 17 bases between the germline ends.

V gene TRBV5-6 combines with J gene TRBJ1-1; D ambiguous. The CDR3 covers 14 residues. CDR1 is SGHDT and CDR2 is YYEEEE in the germline V gene. The ends were cut back, 0 bases at V and 2 bases at J, with 8 bases in the middle. CDR3 in amino acids: CASSLDLANTEAFF. The CDR3 region has the DNA TGTGCCAGCAGCTTGGATTTAGCTAACACTGAAGCTTTCTTT.

This clone was counted a single time. The rearrangement joins TRBV5-4 to TRBJ2-3, with 7 bases matching TRBD2. Per germline, CDR1 SGHNT and CDR2 YYREEE (reference sequence). This CDR3 contains 16 residues. V gave up 7 bases and J gave up 2 bases; unmatched junction bases: 13. CDR3: CASVDGGRATTDTQYF. Written as DNA, the CDR3 is TGTGCCAGCGTGGATGGCGGGAGAGCGACCACAGATACGCAGTATTTT.

CDR3 sequence: CASSQGLKETQYF. The CDR3 DNA reads as TGTGCCAGCAGCCAGGGCCTTAAAGAGACCCAGTACTTC. The rearrangement uses TRBV11-2 and TRBJ2-5; maybe TRBD1 (5 bases). The germline V gene has CDR1 SGHAT and CDR2 FQNNGV. Trimming took 5 bases from V and 3 from J, leaving 10 bases between them. The CDR3 spans 13 residues.

The gene calls are TRBV7-2 and TRBJ1-2, with unresolved D. The V end lost 3 bases, the J end lost 8 bases, and 10 bases lay between the germline ends. Germline V gene data show CDR1 as SGHTA and CDR2 as FQGNSA. CDR3 length equals 12 residues. For the CDR3, the DNA is TGTGCCAGCAGCTTGTCGATAGGCGGCTACACCTTC. Its translation: CASSLSIGGYTF.

This clone was counted once. The CDR3: CAWSVYGGGDTQYF. DNA of the CDR3: TGTGCCTGGAGTGTATACGGGGGCGGCGATACGCAGTATTTT. V usage is TRBV30 and J usage is TRBJ2-3, with D perhaps being TRBD1 or TRBD2 (6 bases each). The CDR3 sequence is 14 residues long. Trimming cost V 0 bases and J 6 bases, with 13 bases left between them. Germline assignment: CDR1 GTSNPN and CDR2 SVGIG (reference sequence). Full variable domain (missing parts from reference TRBV30 and TRBJ2-3): SQTIHQWPATLVQPVGSPLSLECTVEGTSNPNLYWYRQAAGRGLQLLFYSVGIGQISSEVPQNLSASRPQDRQFILSSKKLLLSDSGFYLCAWSVYGGGDTQYFGPGTRLTVL.

The rearrangement uses TRBV28 and TRBJ2-1; 10 positions agree with TRBD1. The length of the CDR3 is 11 residues. The germline V gene encodes CDR1 MDHEN and CDR2 SYDVKM. V lost 7 bases to trimming and J lost 15 bases; unmatched junction nucleotides: 6. The CDR3, as DNA: TGTGCCAGCAATGACAGGGGGCGCGGGTTCTTC. As protein: CASNDRGRGFF.

The chain couples TRBV11-3 to TRBJ2-1, with D perhaps TRBD2 (6 bases). Germline V gene sequence: CDR1 SGHNT, CDR2 YENEEA. The V and J ends lost 1 base and 2 bases respectively, with 9 bases between them. This CDR3 has 15 amino acids. The CDR3 sequence: CASSLGREAYNEQFF. For the CDR3, the DNA is TGTGCCAGCAGCTTAGGGAGGGAGGCCTACAATGAGCAGTTCTTC.

This sequence joins TRBV6-6 and TRBJ1-4; D unclear. Germline lookup yields CDR1 MNHNY and CDR2 SVGAGI (reference sequence). V was trimmed by 4 bases and J by 4 bases, leaving 10 bases between them. The CDR3 covers 14 residues. The CDR3 spells CASSSPAFNEKLFF. In DNA, the CDR3 is TGTGCCAGCAGTTCTCCTGCCTTTAATGAAAAACTGTTTTTT.

The chain uses TRBV6-1 and TRBJ2-3; unclear D gene. The CDR3 runs to 13 residues. The ends were cut back, 7 bases at V and 3 bases at J, with 11 bases in the middle. Germline loops: CDR1 MNHNS, CDR2 SASEGT. The CDR3 protein is CASTRAGTDTQYF. The CDR3 DNA follows: TGTGCCAGCACCAGAGCTGGGACAGATACGCAGTATTTT.

The chain recombines TRBV18 with TRBJ1-2, with TRBD1 identical over 8 bases. With 2 bases clipped from V and 7 bases from J, the junction kept 6 bases outside the gene matches. The CDR3 is 14 amino acids. CDR1 is KGHSH, CDR2 LQKENI, per germline. CDR3 in DNA: TGTGCCAGCTCACCAGTGCAGGGGGCGGCTGGCTACACCTTC. It codes for CASSPVQGAAGYTF.

The chain combines TRBV19 with TRBJ1-1, with 11 bases fitting TRBD1. CDR1 and CDR2 (germline): LNHDA, SQIVND (reference sequence). This CDR3 contains 15 residues. J was trimmed by 4 bases and V by 5 bases; bases with no gene match: 6. This CDR3 reads CASSGRGTGGTEAFF. DNA for the CDR3: TGTGCCAGTAGTGGGAGGGGGACAGGGGGCACTGAAGCTTTCTTT.